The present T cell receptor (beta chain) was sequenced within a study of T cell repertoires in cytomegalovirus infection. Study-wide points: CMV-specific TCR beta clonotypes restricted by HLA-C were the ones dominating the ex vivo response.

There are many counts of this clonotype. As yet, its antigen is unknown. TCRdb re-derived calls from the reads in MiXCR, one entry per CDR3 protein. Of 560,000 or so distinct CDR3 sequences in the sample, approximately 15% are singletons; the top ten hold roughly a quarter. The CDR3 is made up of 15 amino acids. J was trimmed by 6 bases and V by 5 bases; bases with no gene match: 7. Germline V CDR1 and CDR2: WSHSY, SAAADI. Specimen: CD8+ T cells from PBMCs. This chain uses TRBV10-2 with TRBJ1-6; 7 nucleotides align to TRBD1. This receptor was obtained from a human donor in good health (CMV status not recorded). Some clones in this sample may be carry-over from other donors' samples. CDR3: CASSLQGEFNSPLHF. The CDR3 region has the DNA TGCGCCAGCAGTCTTCAGGGGGAATTTAATTCACCCCTCCACTTT.